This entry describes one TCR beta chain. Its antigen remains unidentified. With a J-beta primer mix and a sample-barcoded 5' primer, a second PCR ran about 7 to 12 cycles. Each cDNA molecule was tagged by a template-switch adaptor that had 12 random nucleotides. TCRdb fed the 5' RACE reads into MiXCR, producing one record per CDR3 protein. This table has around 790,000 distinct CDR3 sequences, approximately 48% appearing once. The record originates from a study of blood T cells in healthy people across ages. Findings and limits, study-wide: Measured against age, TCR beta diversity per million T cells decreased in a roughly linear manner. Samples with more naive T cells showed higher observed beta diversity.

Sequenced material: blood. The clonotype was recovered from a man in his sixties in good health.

The CDR3 DNA reads as TGTGCCAGCAGCCAAGATTGGACAGAGACCTACGAGCAGTACTTC. Translating it yields CASSQDWTETYEQYF. The V gene is TRBV3-1, the J gene TRBJ2-7, with D perhaps matching TRBD1 (6 bases). Germline lookup yields CDR1 LGHDT and CDR2 YNNKEL (reference sequence). V lost 0 bases and J lost 2, with 11 bases in between. The CDR3 consists of 15 residues.